A single sample is the source of the 18 T cell receptor beta chains below, sequenced in a study of Graves' ophthalmopathy and Graves' hyperthyroidism. RNA served as the template for amplifying TCR beta CDR3 regions. Scientists carried out first-round RT-PCR using HTBI primers and then a second-round multiplex PCR. Each CDR3 protein gets one entry after TCRdb re-called the multiplex PCR reads with MiXCR. The sample contains 560,000 or so distinct CDR3 sequences, approximately 35% of which appear only once. Sample: peripheral blood or thyroid tissue (not recorded which). These receptors were obtained from an adult man with Graves' hyperthyroidism.

In this sample, this clonotype turned up a few times. The DNA of the CDR3 is TGTGCCACTCAGACGGGACACGTGAACACTGAAGCTTTCTTT. Translating it yields CATQTGHVNTEAFF. This chain links TRBV12-3 or TRBV12-4 with TRBJ1-1; D possibly corresponds to TRBD1 (6 bases). There are 14 residues in the CDR3. Trimming cost V 10 bases and J 0 bases, with 15 bases left between them.

Note on this clonotype: It may be a read error: a sequence one base away is much more abundant. J is TRBJ1-2 and V is TRBV5-1, with 9 bases aligning to TRBD1. The CDR3 length is 15 residues. Per the germline V gene, CDR1 is SGHRS and CDR2 is YFSETQ. CDR3 in DNA: TGCGCCAGCAGCGCACCCGGGACAGGGAACTATGGCTGCACCTTC. Protein: CASSAPGTGNYGCTF.

As concerns this clonotype: At one end the junction does not follow the germline gene, possibly because of a read error. The chain is built from TRBV12-3 or TRBV12-4 and TRBJ2-1; maybe TRBD1 (5 bases). The CDR3 sequence is 14 residues long. The CDR3 DNA reads TGTGCCAGCAGCTTAGGCGTACAGGTCAATGAGCAGTTCTTC. Protein: CASSLGVQVNEQFF.

This clonotype was picked up many times. J is TRBJ1-3 and V is TRBV7-6; D is unclear. The CDR3 is 16 amino acids. CDR1 and CDR2 from the germline V gene are SGHVS and FNYEAQ. V shed 5 bases and J shed 0 bases, with 14 bases lying between them. The CDR3 nucleotides are TGTGCCAGCAGCCAAGCGGACGGGAGCTCTGGAAACACCATATATTTT. Amino acids: CASSQADGSSGNTIYF.

This clonotype was counted at least ten times. V usage is TRBV7-8 and J usage is TRBJ1-3; D is ambiguous. The CDR3 covers 17 residues. The germline V gene encodes CDR1 SGHVS and CDR2 FQNEAQ. V lost 1 base and J 0 bases, leaving 13 bases between the germline ends. The DNA for the CDR3 is TGTGCCAGCAGCTTAGGGCGCGTCAGCCGCTCTGGAAACACCATATATTTT. This gives the protein CASSLGRVSRSGNTIYF.

This clonotype was observed at least ten times. CDR3 bases: TGTGCCAGCAGCGTAACGGACCAAGAGACCCAGTACTTC. Protein product: CASSVTDQETQYF. The V call is TRBV9, the J call TRBJ2-5; no definite D call. Per germline, CDR1 SGDLS and CDR2 YYNGEE. V was clipped by 1 base and J by 0 bases, with 4 bases between them. This CDR3 is built from 13 residues.

The chain links TRBV6-5 to TRBJ2-2, with TRBD2 identical over 12 bases. Germline CDR1 and CDR2: MNHEY and SVGAGI. The CDR3 spans 17 residues. J lost 2 bases, V lost 8 bases, and 9 bases had no gene match. CDR3 sequence (DNA): TGTGCCAGCGGTCCCGGGACTAGCGGGCCTAACACCGGGGAGCTGTTTTTT. It yields the protein CASGPGTSGPNTGELFF.

This clonotype was observed many times. The chain recombines TRBV9 with TRBJ1-2, with D hard to call. This CDR3 has 15 residues. Trimming pared 0 bases from V and 0 bases from J, leaving 9 bases between. Germline V gene lookup returns CDR1 SGDLS and CDR2 YYNGEE. The CDR3 loop reads CASSVDIGANYGYTF. For the CDR3, the DNA is TGTGCCAGCAGCGTAGATATAGGAGCTAACTATGGCTACACCTTC.

This clonotype showed up just a few times. V is TRBV6-6 and J is TRBJ2-2, with D possibly matching TRBD2 (5 bases). The V and J ends lost 0 bases and 6 bases respectively, with 11 bases between them. Germline V lookup: CDR1 MNHNY, CDR2 SVGAGI (reference sequence). The CDR3 runs 15 residues. CDR3 amino acids: CASSYSAEASGELFF. The CDR3 DNA is TGTGCCAGCAGTTACTCCGCGGAGGCGTCCGGGGAGCTGTTTTTT.

This clonotype was detected ten times or more. CDR3 loop: CASSLTVDNSPLHF. The CDR3 DNA sequence: TGTGCCAGCAGCCTGACAGTGGATAATTCACCCCTCCACTTT. The chain is built from TRBV12-3 or TRBV12-4 and TRBJ1-6; maybe TRBD1 (5 bases). The CDR3 runs 14 residues. Trimming shortened V by 6 bases and J by 5 bases, and 11 bases separated the two germline ends.

The chain employs TRBV7-6 and TRBJ2-5; weak D call: TRBD2 (6 bases). The CDR3 is made up of 14 amino acids. V was shortened by 10 bases and J by 5 bases, with 20 bases between the two germline ends. Per the germline V gene, CDR1 is SGHVS and CDR2 is FNYEAQ. CDR3 residues: CATKLNAGTETQYF. CDR3 coding DNA: TGTGCCACCAAGCTTAACGCGGGAACGGAGACCCAGTACTTC.

V gene TRBV5-4 combines with J gene TRBJ1-2, with a possible D match to TRBD1 (5 bases). Germline CDR1 reads SGHNT; CDR2 reads YYREEE (reference sequence). The length of the CDR3 is 16 residues. Trimming cost V 0 bases and J 4 bases, with 16 bases left between them. This CDR3 is CASSLVAGSNSYGYTF. The CDR3 coding sequence is TGTGCCAGCAGCTTGGTGGCAGGGAGTAATTCCTATGGCTACACCTTC.

This clonotype was counted ten times or more. The rearrangement uses TRBV10-3 and TRBJ2-5, with D possibly called TRBD1 or TRBD2 (5 bases each). The ends were cut back, 2 bases at V and 7 bases at J, with 17 bases in the middle. The CDR3 is 15 residues long. The germline CDR1 and CDR2 sequences are ENHRY and SYGVKD. CDR3 DNA: TGTGCCATCAGTGAGCCGAGCTCCGGGACGGGGACCCAGTACTTC. Encoded protein: CAISEPSSGTGTQYF.

This clonotype was detected ten times or more. The chain employs TRBV20-1 and TRBJ2-5; 13 bases map to TRBD2. The CDR3 contains 15 residues. After removal of 3 bases from V and 5 bases from J, the junction contained 6 bases not matched to a gene. The germline CDR1 and CDR2 sequences are DFQATT and SNEGSKA (reference sequence). CDR3 nucleotides: TGCAGTGCTAGCCTCGGACTAGCGGGAGAGGAGACCCAGTACTTC. Encoded protein: CSASLGLAGEETQYF.

This clonotype was recorded many times. The chain combines TRBV19 with TRBJ1-2; D ambiguous. The CDR3 loop spans 12 amino acids. With 9 bases removed from V and 4 bases from J, the gap between germline ends came to 12 bases. The V gene's germline CDR1 is LNHDA and CDR2 SQIVND (reference sequence). The CDR3: CASEGPVYGYTF. The CDR3 nucleotides read TGTGCCAGCGAAGGACCGGTCTATGGCTACACCTTC.

This clonotype occurred a few times. CDR3 region: CASREGIYSNQPQHF. In DNA form, the CDR3 reads TGTGCCAGTCGTGAGGGGATTTATAGCAATCAGCCCCAGCATTTT. The V call is TRBV12-3 or TRBV12-4, the J call TRBJ1-5; D is possibly TRBD1 (5 bases). The CDR3 runs to 15 residues. Trimming stripped 9 bases from V and 0 bases from J, with 15 bases between.

This clonotype has just a few counts. The genes are TRBV19 and TRBJ1-1; D ambiguous. The V gene's germline CDR1 is LNHDA and CDR2 SQIVND (reference sequence). Trimming took 7 bases from V and 1 from J, leaving 16 bases between them. CDR3 size: 15 residues. The CDR3 loop reads CASTSAGNRNTEAFF. As DNA, the CDR3 is TGTGCCAGTACCAGCGCGGGGAACAGGAACACTGAAGCTTTCTTT.

This clonotype was counted ten times or more. The gene calls are TRBV7-2 and TRBJ2-5; 9 positions match TRBD2. The CDR3 loop spans 14 amino acids. The germline gives CDR1 SGHTA, CDR2 FQGNSA. The V segment lost 7 bases and the J segment 5 bases; nucleotides outside the gene matches: 8. The CDR3 region has the DNA TGTGCCAGCACCAGGGCGGGGGGGCTTGAGACCCAGTACTTC. It codes for CASTRAGGLETQYF.